The present TCR beta chain was sequenced within a study of molecular identifiers for immune sequencing clone quantification. Whole-study findings and limits: Spiked Jurkat TCR RNA equal to one cell could reportedly be picked out among 940,000 or so naive cells.

Input for naive CD8 libraries was about 19,000 to 1,100,000 sorted cells; the RNA fraction used was 10%, 30% or 50%. Naive CD8 T cells were sorted as CD8+CD4-CCR7+CD45RA+. Bulk TCR libraries used previously described methods and listed TCR primers. MiXCR, applied by TCRdb to the PCR reads, yields one record per CDR3 protein. The sample consists of about half a million distinct CDR3 sequences, about a quarter of them appearing once. As regards this clonotype: Its cognate antigen is unknown.

CDR1 is LGHDT, CDR2 YNNKEL, per germline (reference sequence). This CDR3 is built from 16 residues. V lost 0 bases, J lost 5 bases, and 9 bases stayed unmatched. Sequencing input: naive CD8+ T cells from blood, with Jurkat cell RNA spiked in. Subset reported: FACS-sorted CD8+CD4-CCR7+CD45RA+ naive T cells. The TCR comes from a human donor in good health. Some libraries in this study had Jurkat cell RNA spiked in. The chain is built from TRBV3-1 and TRBJ2-5; 7 nucleotides align to TRBD2. The CDR3 region is CASSQDGSGPGETQYF. CDR3 DNA: TGTGCCAGCAGCCAAGACGGTAGCGGGCCGGGGGAGACCCAGTACTTC.